These T cell receptor beta chains were read from a single sample in a study of blood T cell repertoires in COVID-19. Libraries were prepared by immunoSEQ multiplex PCR; TCRdb keeps only in-frame clonotypes and omits some of them. The sample contains 200,000 to 250,000 clones, 81% of which appear only once. Sequenced input: PBMCs or T cells enriched from blood (not recorded which). These receptors were obtained from a man in his forties or fifties who had recovered from COVID-19. Both conserved end residues are trimmed from each CDR3.

j_gene,v_gene,CDR3aa
TRBJ1-2,TRBV4-1,ASSRGVVGANYGYT
TRBJ1-5,TRBV7-2,ASSSGTHNQPQH
TRBJ2-5,TRBV28,ASSSGQFKETQY
TRBJ2-1,TRBV3-1/TRBV3-2,ASSLTSGLSSYNEQF
TRBJ1-2,TRBV3-1/TRBV3-2,ASSQGRGSGRYGYT
TRBJ2-1,TRBV5-1,ASSLLGTDNNEQF
TRBJ1-1,TRBV29-1,SVTEGGVLATEAF
TRBJ2-3,TRBV4-2,ASSQEGQGARYTQY
TRBJ1-2,TRBV7-9,ASSQTDNYGYT
TRBJ1-2,TRBV30,AWQNGDNRPLGYT
TRBJ1-5,TRBV18,ASSLAEGDNQPQH
TRBJ2-7,TRBV11-2,ASSYDRVYEQY
TRBJ2-5,TRBV7-9,ASSLVGGYQETQY
TRBJ2-3,TRBV7-6,ASSLSGGRDTQY
TRBJ1-1,TRBV9,ASSGTGQSTEAF
TRBJ1-1,TRBV3-1/TRBV3-2,ASSPHGNANTEAF
TRBJ2-2,TRBV30,AADKETNTGELF
TRBJ1-2,TRBV30,AGGRGQLYGYT
TRBJ2-1,TRBV28,ASLPTGLAGVGDEQF
TRBJ1-2,TRBV30,AWSVGAEGYT
TRBJ1-3,TRBV6-1,ASSGGPGYSGNTIY
TRBJ1-5,TRBV19,ASRDRVFNQPQH
TRBJ1-6,TRBV18,ASSPQGYNSPLH
TRBJ2-5,TRBV7-2,ASSFSNSGMGETQY
TRBJ1-1,TRBV12-3/TRBV12-4,ASSLDRAARAF
TRBJ1-2,TRBV5-1,ASSPYTGEGGGYT
TRBJ2-5,TRBV18,ASSPQTSNLETQY
TRBJ2-3,TRBV4-1,ASSRAPTGTGSTDTQY
TRBJ2-7,TRBV2,ASSRDSSSYEQY
TRBJ1-1,TRBV19,ASRDRGRQAF
TRBJ2-5,TRBV7-8,ASRVEGGGKETQY
TRBJ1-2,TRBV18,ASSSGQPSNYGYT
TRBJ2-1,TRBV2,ASSETSGGAGKF
TRBJ2-5,TRBV11-2,ASSLVGTGVWETQY
TRBJ2-7,TRBV12-5,ASGLAGYEQY
TRBJ1-2,TRBV7-9,ASNQLTGPYGYT
TRBJ1-2,TRBV18,ASSPLEGAHGYT
TRBJ1-4,TRBV11-2,ASSPSVSVPNEKLF
TRBJ1-1,TRBV6-5,ASSLPVNTEAF
TRBJ2-3,TRBV29-1,SVHRGGDTQY
TRBJ2-1,TRBV7-9,ASSPGLAEYNEQF
TRBJ1-5,TRBV29-1,SVGGGWNQPQH